A few counts support the clone carrying this TCR beta chain. This sample was included in a study of T-cell memory formation after mild COVID-19. Barcoded TCR alpha and TCR beta cDNA libraries with UMIs came from 5'RACE using constant-segment primers. TCRdb redid the calling of the 5' RACE reads with MiXCR, one entry per CDR3 protein. Of 300,000 to 400,000 distinct CDR3 sequences listed, approximately 16% are singletons. J lost 0 bases, V lost 5 bases, and 7 bases had no gene match. The CDR3 runs 16 residues. The sequencing sample was made of PBMCs or a T cell subset sorted from them (not recorded which). The rearrangement uses TRBV12-3 or TRBV12-4 and TRBJ1-1, with 9 positions matching TRBD1. This receptor was taken from a man aged 18 to 29 who had mild COVID-19 (a few samples of this study predate the infection). Cell type and time point are not known. The CDR3 protein is CASSPLDRGVNTEAFF. The CDR3 DNA reads TGTGCCAGCAGTCCTCTGGACAGGGGAGTGAACACTGAAGCTTTCTTT.